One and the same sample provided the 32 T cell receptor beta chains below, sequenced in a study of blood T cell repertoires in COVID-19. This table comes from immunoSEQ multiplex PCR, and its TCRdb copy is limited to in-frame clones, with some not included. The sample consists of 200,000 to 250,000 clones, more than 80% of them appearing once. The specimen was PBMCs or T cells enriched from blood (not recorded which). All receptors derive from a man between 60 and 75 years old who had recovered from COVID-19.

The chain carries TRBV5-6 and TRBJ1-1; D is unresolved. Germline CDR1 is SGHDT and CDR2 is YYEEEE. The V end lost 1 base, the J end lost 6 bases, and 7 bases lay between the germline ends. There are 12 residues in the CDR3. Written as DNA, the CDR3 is TGTGCCAGCAGCTTGAGGAGCGCTGAAGCTTTCTTT. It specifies CASSLRSAEAFF.

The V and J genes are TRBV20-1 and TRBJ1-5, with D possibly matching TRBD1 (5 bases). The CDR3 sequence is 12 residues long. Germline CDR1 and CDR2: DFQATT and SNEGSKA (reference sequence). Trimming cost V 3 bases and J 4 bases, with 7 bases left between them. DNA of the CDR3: TGCAGTGCTAGTCAGGGAAATCAGCCCCAGCATTTT. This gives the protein CSASQGNQPQHF.

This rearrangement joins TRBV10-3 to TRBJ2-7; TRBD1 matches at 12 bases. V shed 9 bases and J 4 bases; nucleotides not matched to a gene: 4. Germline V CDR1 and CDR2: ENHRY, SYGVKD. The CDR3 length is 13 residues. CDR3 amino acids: CAIGTGGSYEQYF. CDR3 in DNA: TGTGCCATTGGGACAGGGGGCTCGTACGAGCAGTACTTC.

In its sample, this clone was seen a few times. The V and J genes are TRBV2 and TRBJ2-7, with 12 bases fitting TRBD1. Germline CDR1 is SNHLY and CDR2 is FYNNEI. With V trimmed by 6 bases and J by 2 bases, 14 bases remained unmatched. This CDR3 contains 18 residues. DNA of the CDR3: TGTGCCAGCAGACTCGGGACAGGGGGCGCCCGGAAGGCCTACGAGCAGTACTTC. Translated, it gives CASRLGTGGARKAYEQYF.

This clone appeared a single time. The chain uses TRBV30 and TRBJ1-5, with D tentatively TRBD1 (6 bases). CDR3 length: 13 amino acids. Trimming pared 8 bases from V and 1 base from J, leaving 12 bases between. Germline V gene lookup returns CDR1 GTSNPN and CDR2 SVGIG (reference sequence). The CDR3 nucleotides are TGTGCCGGGGGACATAGGAGCAATCAGCCCCAGCATTTT. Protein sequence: CAGGHRSNQPQHF.

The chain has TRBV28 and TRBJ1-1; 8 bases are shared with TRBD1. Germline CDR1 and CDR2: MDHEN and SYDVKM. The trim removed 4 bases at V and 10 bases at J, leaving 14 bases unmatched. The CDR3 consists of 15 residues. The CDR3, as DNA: TGTGCCAGCAGTTCCCCGGGACAGGAGCTCAAGGGAGCTTTCTTT. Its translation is CASSSPGQELKGAFF.

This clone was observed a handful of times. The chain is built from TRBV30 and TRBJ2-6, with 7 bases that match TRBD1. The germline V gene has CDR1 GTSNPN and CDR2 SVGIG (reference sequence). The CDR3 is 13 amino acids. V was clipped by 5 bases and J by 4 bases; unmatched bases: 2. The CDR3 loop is CAWGTAGANVLTF. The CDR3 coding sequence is TGTGCCTGGGGGACAGCCGGGGCCAACGTCCTGACTTTC.

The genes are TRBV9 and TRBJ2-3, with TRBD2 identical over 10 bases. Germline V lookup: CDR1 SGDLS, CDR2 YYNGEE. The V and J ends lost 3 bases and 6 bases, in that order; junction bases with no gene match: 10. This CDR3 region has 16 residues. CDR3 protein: CASSATSGGALDTQYF. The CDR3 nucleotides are TGTGCCAGCAGCGCAACAAGCGGGGGGGCTTTGGATACGCAGTATTTT.

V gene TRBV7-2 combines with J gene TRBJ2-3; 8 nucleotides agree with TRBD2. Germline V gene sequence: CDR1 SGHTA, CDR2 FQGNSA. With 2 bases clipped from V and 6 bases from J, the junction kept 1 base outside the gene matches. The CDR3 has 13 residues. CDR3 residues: CASSLRGGDTQYF. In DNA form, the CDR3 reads TGTGCCAGCAGCTTACGGGGGGGGGATACGCAGTATTTT. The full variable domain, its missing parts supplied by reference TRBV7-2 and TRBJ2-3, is GAGVSQSPSNKVTEKGKDVELRCDPISGHTALYWYRQSLGQGLEFLIYFQGNSAPDKSGLPSDRFSAERTGGSVSTLTIQRTQQEDSAVYLCASSLRGGDTQYFGPGTRLTVL.

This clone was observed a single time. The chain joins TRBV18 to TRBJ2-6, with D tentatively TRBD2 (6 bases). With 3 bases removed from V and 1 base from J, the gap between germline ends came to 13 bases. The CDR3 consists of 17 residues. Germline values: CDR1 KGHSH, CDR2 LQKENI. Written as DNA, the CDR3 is TGTGCCAGCTCACCCGGGACTTCCTTTTCTGGGGCCAACGTCCTGACTTTC. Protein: CASSPGTSFSGANVLTF.

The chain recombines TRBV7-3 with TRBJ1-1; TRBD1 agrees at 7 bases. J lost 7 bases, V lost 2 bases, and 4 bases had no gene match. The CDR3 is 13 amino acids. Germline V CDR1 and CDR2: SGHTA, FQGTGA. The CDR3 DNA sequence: TGTGCCAGCAGCTTAGGGTCAGGGGGTGAAGCTTTCTTT. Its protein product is CASSLGSGGEAFF.

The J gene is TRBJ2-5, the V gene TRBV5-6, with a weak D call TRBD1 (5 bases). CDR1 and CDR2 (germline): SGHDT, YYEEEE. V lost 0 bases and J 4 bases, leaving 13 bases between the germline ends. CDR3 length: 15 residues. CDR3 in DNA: TGTGCCAGCAGCTTGGCTAGGGGTGTAGGAGAGACCCAGTACTTC. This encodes CASSLARGVGETQYF.

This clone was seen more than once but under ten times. The CDR3 DNA is TGTGCCAGCTCCCTGGACAGTCACAATGAGCAGTTCTTC. It encodes CASSLDSHNEQFF. The chain couples TRBV18 to TRBJ2-1, with TRBD1 as a possible D gene (6 bases). V was trimmed by 6 bases and J by 5 bases, leaving 11 bases between them. The CDR3 is made up of 13 amino acids. Germline-derived CDR1 and CDR2 are KGHSH and LQKENI.

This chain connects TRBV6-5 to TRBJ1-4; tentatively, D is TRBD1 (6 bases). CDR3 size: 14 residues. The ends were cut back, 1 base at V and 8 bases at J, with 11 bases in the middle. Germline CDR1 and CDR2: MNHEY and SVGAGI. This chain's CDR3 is CASSYWRGGEKLFF. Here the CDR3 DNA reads TGTGCCAGCAGTTACTGGAGGGGGGGCGAAAAACTGTTTTTT.

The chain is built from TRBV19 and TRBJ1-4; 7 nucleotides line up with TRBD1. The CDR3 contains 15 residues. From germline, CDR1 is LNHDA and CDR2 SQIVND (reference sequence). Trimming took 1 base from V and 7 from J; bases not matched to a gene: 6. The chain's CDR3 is CASSIGGDRSEKLFF. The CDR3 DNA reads TGTGCCAGTAGTATAGGTGGGGACAGAAGTGAAAAACTGTTTTTT.

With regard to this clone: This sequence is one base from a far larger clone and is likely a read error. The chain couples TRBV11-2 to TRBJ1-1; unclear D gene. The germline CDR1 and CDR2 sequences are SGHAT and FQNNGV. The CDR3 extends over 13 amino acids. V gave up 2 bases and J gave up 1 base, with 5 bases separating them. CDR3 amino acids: CASSLTGNTEAFF. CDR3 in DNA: TGTGCCAGCAGCTTAACTGGGAACACTGAAGCTTTCTTT.

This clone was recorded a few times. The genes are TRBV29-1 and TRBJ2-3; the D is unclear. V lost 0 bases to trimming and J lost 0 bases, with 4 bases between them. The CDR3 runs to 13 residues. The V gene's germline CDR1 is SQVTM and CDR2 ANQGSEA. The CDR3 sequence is CSVEDPSTDTQYF. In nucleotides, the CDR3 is TGCAGCGTTGAAGATCCGAGCACAGATACGCAGTATTTT.

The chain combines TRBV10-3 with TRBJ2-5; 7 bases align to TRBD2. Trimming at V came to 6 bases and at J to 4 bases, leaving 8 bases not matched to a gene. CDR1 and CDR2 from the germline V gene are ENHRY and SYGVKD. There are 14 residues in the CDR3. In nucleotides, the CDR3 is TGTGCCATCAGGGGGGAGGGTCATCCAGAGACCCAGTACTTC. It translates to CAIRGEGHPETQYF.

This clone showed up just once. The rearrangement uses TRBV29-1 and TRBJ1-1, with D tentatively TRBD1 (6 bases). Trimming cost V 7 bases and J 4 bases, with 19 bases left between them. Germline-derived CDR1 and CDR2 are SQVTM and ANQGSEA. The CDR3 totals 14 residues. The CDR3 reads CSGERSRGGTEAFF. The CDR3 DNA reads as TGCAGCGGCGAGCGGTCCAGGGGTGGCACTGAAGCTTTCTTT.

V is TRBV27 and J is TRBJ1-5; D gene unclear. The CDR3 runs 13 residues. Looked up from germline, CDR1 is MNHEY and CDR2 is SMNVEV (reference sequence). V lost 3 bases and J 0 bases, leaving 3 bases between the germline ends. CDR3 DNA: TGTGCCAGCAGTTTTAGTAGCAATCAGCCCCAGCATTTT. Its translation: CASSFSSNQPQHF.

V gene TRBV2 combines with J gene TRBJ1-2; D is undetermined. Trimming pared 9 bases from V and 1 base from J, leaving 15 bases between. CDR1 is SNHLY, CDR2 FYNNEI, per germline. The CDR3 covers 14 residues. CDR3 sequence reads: CASGPEADNYGYTF. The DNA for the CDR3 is TGTGCCAGTGGCCCCGAGGCCGATAACTATGGCTACACCTTC.

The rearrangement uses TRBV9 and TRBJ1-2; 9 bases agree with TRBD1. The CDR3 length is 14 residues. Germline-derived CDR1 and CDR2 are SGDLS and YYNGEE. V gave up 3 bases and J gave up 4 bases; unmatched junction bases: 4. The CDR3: CASSETGGAYGYTF. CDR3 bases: TGTGCCAGCAGCGAGACAGGGGGGGCCTATGGCTACACCTTC.

The CDR3 sequence: CAWTPPTVSGNTIYF. The CDR3 DNA is TGTGCCTGGACCCCTCCGACAGTCTCTGGAAACACCATATATTTT. The rearrangement links TRBV30 to TRBJ1-3, with D perhaps TRBD1 (5 bases). The germline gives CDR1 GTSNPN, CDR2 SVGIG (reference sequence). This CDR3 spans 15 amino acids. Between the trimmed V and J ends, which lost 4 bases and 0 bases, there was a span of 13 bases.

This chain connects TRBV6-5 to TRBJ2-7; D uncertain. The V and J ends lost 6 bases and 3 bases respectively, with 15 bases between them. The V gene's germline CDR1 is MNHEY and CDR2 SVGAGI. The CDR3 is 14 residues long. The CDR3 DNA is TGTGCCAGCAGCCGAGGAAATCTGAACTACGAGCAGTACTTC. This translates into CASSRGNLNYEQYF.

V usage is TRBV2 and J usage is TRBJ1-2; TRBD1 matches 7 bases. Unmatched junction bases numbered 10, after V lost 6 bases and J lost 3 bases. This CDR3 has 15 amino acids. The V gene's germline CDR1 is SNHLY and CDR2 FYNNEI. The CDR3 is CASRLGQAGDYGYTF. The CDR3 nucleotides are TGTGCCAGCAGACTTGGACAGGCCGGAGACTATGGCTACACCTTC.

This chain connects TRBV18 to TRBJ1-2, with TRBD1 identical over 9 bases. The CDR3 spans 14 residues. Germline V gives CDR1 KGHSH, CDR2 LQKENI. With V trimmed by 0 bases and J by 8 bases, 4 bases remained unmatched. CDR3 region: CASSPPRQGDGYTF. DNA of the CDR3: TGTGCCAGCTCACCACCGCGACAGGGGGACGGCTACACCTTC.

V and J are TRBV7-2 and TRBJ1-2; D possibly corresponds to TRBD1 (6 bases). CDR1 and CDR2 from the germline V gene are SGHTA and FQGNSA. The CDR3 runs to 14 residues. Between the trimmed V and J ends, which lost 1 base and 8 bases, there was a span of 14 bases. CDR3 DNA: TGTGCCAGCAGCTTAGGGGACACAATTGGGGGCTACACCTTC. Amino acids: CASSLGDTIGGYTF. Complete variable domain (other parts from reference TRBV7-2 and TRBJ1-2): GAGVSQSPSNKVTEKGKDVELRCDPISGHTALYWYRQSLGQGLEFLIYFQGNSAPDKSGLPSDRFSAERTGGSVSTLTIQRTQQEDSAVYLCASSLGDTIGGYTFGSGTRLTVV.

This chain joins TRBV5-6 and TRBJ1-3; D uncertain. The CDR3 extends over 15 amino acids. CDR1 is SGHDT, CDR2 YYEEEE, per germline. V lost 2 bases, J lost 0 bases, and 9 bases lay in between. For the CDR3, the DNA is TGTGCCAGCAGCTTCGGAGCATCCTCTGGAAACACCATATATTTT. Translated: CASSFGASSGNTIYF.

Written as DNA, the CDR3 is TGTGCCAGCAGCTTGAGAGGACTAGCAGGGGCCTACGAGCAGTACTTC. Its translation: CASSLRGLAGAYEQYF. This rearrangement joins TRBV5-5 to TRBJ2-7, with 8 bases fitting TRBD2. The CDR3 is 16 residues long. Trimming took 1 base from V and 2 from J; bases not matched to a gene: 8. The germline V gene encodes CDR1 SGHKS and CDR2 YYEKEE (reference sequence).

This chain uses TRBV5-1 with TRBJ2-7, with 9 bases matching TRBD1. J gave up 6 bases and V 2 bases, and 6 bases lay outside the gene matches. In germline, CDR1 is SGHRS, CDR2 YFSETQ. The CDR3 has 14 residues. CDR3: CASSFVTGGSEQYF. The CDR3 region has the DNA TGCGCCAGCAGCTTTGTGACAGGGGGTAGCGAGCAGTACTTC. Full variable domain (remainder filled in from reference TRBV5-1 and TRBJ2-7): KAGVTQTPRYLIKTRGQQVTLSCSPISGHRSVSWYQQTPGQGLQFLFEYFSETQRNKGNFPGRFSGRQFSNSRSEMNVSTLELGDSALYLCASSFVTGGSEQYFGPGTRLTVT.

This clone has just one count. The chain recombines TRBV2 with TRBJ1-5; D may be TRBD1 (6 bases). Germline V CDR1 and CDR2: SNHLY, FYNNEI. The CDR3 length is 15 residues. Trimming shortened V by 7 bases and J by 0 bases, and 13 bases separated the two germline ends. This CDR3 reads CASKWQGYSNQPQHF. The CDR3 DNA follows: TGTGCCAGCAAGTGGCAGGGGTATAGCAATCAGCCCCAGCATTTT.

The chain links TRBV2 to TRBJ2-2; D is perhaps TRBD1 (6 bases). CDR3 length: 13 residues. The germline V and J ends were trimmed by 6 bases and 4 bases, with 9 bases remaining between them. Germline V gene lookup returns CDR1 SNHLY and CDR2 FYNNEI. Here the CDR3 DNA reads TGTGCCAGCAGGGCAGGGGTCACCGGGGAGCTGTTTTTT. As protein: CASRAGVTGELFF.